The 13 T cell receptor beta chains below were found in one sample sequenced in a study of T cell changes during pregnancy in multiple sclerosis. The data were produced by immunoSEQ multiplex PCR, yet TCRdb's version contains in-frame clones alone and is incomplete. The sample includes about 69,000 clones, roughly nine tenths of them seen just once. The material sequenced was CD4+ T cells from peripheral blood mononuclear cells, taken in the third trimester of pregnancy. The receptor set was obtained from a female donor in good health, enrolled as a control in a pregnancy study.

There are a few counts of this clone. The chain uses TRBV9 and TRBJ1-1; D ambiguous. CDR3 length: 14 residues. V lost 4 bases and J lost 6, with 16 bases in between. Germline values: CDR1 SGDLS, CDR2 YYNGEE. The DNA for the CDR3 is TGTGCCAGCAGCCTCGACGAGGGTCGGGCTGAAGCTTTCTTT. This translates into CASSLDEGRAEAFF.

The CDR3 DNA follows: TGTGCCAGCAGTTTACAGGGTAGTGTCTACGAGCAGTACTTC. Its protein product is CASSLQGSVYEQYF. This chain uses TRBV6-5 with TRBJ2-7, with D perhaps TRBD1 (6 bases). V was clipped by 4 bases and J by 3 bases, with 13 bases between them. Germline V lookup: CDR1 MNHEY, CDR2 SVGAGI. This CDR3 is built from 14 residues.

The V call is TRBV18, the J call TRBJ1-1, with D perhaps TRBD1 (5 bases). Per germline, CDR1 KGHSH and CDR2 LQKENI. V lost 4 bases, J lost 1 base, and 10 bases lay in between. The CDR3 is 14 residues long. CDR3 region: CASSRDDRNTEAFF. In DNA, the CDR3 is TGTGCCAGCTCACGAGACGACAGGAACACTGAAGCTTTCTTT.

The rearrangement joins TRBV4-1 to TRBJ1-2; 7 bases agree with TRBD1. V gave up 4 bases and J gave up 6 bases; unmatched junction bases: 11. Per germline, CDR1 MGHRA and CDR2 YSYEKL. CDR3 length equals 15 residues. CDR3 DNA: TGCGCCAGCAGCCTACCCCTTAGGGGGCTCGATGGCTACACCTTC. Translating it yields CASSLPLRGLDGYTF.

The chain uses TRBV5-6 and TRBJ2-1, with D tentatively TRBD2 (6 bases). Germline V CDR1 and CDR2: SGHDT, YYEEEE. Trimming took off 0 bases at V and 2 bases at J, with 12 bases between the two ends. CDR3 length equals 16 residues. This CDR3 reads CASSLDIGEAYNEQFF. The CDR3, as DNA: TGTGCCAGCAGCTTGGACATAGGGGAGGCCTACAATGAGCAGTTCTTC.

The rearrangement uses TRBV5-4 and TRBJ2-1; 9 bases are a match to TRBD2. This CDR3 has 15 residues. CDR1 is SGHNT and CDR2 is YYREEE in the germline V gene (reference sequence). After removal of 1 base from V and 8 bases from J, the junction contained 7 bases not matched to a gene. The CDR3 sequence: CASSLLAGGRHEQFF. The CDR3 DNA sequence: TGTGCCAGCAGCTTGCTCGCGGGGGGGCGTCATGAGCAGTTCTTC. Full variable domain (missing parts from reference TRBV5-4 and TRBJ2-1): ETGVTQSPTHLIKTRGQQVTLRCSSQSGHNTVSWYQQALGQGPQFIFQYYREEENGRGNFPPRFSGLQFPNYSSELNVNALELDDSALYLCASSLLAGGRHEQFFGPGTRLTVL.

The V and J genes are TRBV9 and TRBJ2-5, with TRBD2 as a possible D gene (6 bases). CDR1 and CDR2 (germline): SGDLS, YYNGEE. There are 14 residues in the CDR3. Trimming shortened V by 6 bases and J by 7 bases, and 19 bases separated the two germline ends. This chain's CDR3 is CASKEGRGGRTQYF. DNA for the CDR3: TGTGCCAGCAAGGAAGGGCGGGGAGGACGGACCCAGTACTTC.

CDR3 in DNA: TGTGCCAGCAGCAAGGACAGGGCCTCCTACAATGAGCAGTTCTTC. Protein product: CASSKDRASYNEQFF. The chain links TRBV7-2 to TRBJ2-1, with 8 nucleotides matching TRBD1. The CDR3 contains 15 residues. Germline trimming cut 5 bases from V and 0 bases from J; bases unmatched to any gene: 3. Per germline, CDR1 SGHTA and CDR2 FQGNSA.

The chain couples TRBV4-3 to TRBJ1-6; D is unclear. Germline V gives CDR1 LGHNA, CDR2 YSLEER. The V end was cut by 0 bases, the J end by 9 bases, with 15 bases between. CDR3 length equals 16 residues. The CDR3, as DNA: TGCGCCAGCAGCCAAGATCCCCCGCCGAGGAGTTCACCCCTCCACTTT. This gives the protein CASSQDPPPRSSPLHF.

CDR3 region: CASSPTGLGETQYF. The CDR3 nucleotides read TGTGCCAGCAGCCCGACAGGGTTGGGAGAGACCCAGTACTTC. The chain has TRBV11-3 and TRBJ2-5, with 7 bases aligning to TRBD1. CDR3 length: 14 residues. J lost 4 bases, V lost 5 bases, and 7 bases had no gene match. Germline CDR1 reads SGHNT; CDR2 reads YENEEA. Full variable domain (outside the CDR3, taken from reference TRBV11-3 and TRBJ2-5): EAGVVQSPRYKIIEKKQPVAFWCNPISGHNTLYWYLQNLGQGPELLIRYENEEAVDDSQLPKDRFSAERLKGVDSTLKIQPAELGDSAVYLCASSPTGLGETQYFGPGTRLLVL.

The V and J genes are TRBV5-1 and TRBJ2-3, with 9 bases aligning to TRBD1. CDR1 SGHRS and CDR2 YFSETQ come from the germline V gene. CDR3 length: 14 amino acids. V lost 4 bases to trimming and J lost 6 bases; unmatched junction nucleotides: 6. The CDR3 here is CASSPRQGEDTQYF. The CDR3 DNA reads TGCGCCAGCAGCCCTCGACAGGGGGAGGATACGCAGTATTTT.

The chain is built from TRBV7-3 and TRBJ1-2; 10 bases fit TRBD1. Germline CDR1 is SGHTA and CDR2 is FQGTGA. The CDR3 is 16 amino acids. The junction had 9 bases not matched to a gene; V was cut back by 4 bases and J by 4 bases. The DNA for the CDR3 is TGTGCCAGCAGCTCAACCGGGACAGGGGCCCTCTATGGCTACACCTTC. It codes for CASSSTGTGALYGYTF.

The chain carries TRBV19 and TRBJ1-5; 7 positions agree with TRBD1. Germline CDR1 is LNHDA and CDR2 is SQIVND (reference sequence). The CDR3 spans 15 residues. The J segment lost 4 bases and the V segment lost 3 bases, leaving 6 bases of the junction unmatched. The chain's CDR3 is CASSIDRVGNQPQHF. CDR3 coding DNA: TGTGCCAGTAGTATTGACAGGGTTGGGAATCAGCCCCAGCATTTT.